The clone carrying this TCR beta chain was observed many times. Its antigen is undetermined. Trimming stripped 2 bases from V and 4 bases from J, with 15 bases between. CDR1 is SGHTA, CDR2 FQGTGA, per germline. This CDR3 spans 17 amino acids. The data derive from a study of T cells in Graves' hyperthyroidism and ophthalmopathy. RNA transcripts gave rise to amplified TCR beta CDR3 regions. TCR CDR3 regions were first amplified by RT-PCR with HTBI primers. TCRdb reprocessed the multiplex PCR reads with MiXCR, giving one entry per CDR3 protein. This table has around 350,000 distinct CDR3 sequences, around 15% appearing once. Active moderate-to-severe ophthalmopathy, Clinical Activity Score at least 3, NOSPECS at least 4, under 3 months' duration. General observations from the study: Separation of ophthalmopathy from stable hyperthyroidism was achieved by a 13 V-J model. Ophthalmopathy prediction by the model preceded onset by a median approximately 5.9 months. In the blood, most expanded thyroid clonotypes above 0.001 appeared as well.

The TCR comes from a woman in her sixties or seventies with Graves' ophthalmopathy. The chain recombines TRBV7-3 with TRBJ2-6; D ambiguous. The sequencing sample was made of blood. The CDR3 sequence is CASSLRADPYGANVLTF. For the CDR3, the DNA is TGTGCCAGCAGCTTACGGGCAGACCCCTACGGGGCCAACGTCCTGACTTTC.